Shown below are 26 T cell receptor beta chains from a single sample sequenced in a study of cytomegalovirus exposure and HLA in healthy donors. The PCR was carried out with 60 Vbeta primers and 13 Jbeta primers. Repertoires were generated with immunoSEQ multiplex PCR, while TCRdb's copy carries only in-frame clones and drops some. Among about 98,000 clones listed, roughly 82% were seen once. The sequencing input was PBMCs. The receptors here all came from a human donor in good health.

The V call is TRBV4-1, the J call TRBJ2-7; 11 bases fit TRBD1. CDR1 and CDR2 (germline): MGHRA, YSYEKL. The CDR3 runs to 14 residues. With 4 bases clipped from V and 4 bases from J, the junction kept 3 bases outside the gene matches. For the CDR3, the DNA is TGCGCCAGCAGCCTAGGACAGGGGGCTTACGAGCAGTACTTC. Encoded protein: CASSLGQGAYEQYF.

This clone was counted a few times. The J gene is TRBJ2-7, the V gene TRBV5-1, with a weak D call TRBD1 (6 bases). Trimming took 4 bases from V and 0 from J, leaving 8 bases between them. The CDR3 is 13 residues long. The germline CDR1 and CDR2 sequences are SGHRS and YFSETQ. CDR3 sequence reads: CASSGTSSYEQYF. For the CDR3, the DNA is TGCGCCAGCAGCGGGACATCCTCCTACGAGCAGTACTTC.

This clone was seen a handful of times. V usage is TRBV27 and J usage is TRBJ2-3, with TRBD2 identical over 12 bases. Trimming removed 3 bases from V and 4 bases from J; junction bases left unmatched: 8. The CDR3 covers 17 residues. Germline V lookup: CDR1 MNHEY, CDR2 SMNVEV (reference sequence). The CDR3 spells CASSFSSGRAPADTQYF. For the CDR3, the DNA is TGTGCCAGCAGTTTTTCTAGCGGGAGGGCCCCGGCAGATACGCAGTATTTT.

The chain uses TRBV2 and TRBJ2-7; 7 positions agree with TRBD1. V lost 6 bases to trimming and J lost 2 bases; unmatched junction nucleotides: 4. The CDR3 spans 13 residues. CDR1 and CDR2 (germline): SNHLY, FYNNEI. In DNA, the CDR3 is TGTGCCAGCAGGGCACAGGGGACCTACGAGCAGTACTTC. Its translation: CASRAQGTYEQYF.

The rearrangement uses TRBV4-1 and TRBJ1-2, with D tentatively TRBD1 (6 bases). The CDR3 length is 12 residues. V was cut by 10 bases and J by 8 bases, with 17 bases left in between. CDR1 MGHRA and CDR2 YSYEKL come from the germline V gene. The CDR3 here is CATGDIFGGYTF. Written as DNA, the CDR3 is TGCGCCACCGGGGACATCTTCGGCGGCTACACCTTC.

V gene TRBV19 combines with J gene TRBJ1-2, with 7 bases that match TRBD1. The J segment lost 4 bases and the V segment lost 3 bases, leaving 8 bases of the junction unmatched. This CDR3 has 15 amino acids. Germline V gene data show CDR1 as LNHDA and CDR2 as SQIVND (reference sequence). The CDR3 DNA follows: TGTGCCAGTAGTATTAATCCGGCAGGGGGCTATGGCTACACCTTC. This codes for CASSINPAGGYGYTF.

V usage is TRBV4-3 and J usage is TRBJ2-3, with TRBD1 identical over 8 bases. This CDR3 has 16 amino acids. Germline V CDR1 and CDR2: LGHNA, YSLEER. J lost 2 bases, V lost 1 base, and 5 bases had no gene match. The CDR3 bases are TGCGCCAGCAGCCAAGCAGACAGGGGTGACACAGATACGCAGTATTTT. This gives the protein CASSQADRGDTDTQYF.

The chain uses TRBV11-2 and TRBJ1-1, with D perhaps TRBD1 (5 bases). Trimming removed 1 base from V and 4 bases from J, with 10 bases in between. This CDR3 spans 14 amino acids. The germline V gene encodes CDR1 SGHAT and CDR2 FQNNGV. This CDR3 is CASSLAGRSTEAFF. The DNA for the CDR3 is TGTGCCAGCAGCTTAGCAGGGCGGTCCACTGAAGCTTTCTTT.

This clone was seen only a few times. J is TRBJ2-3 and V is TRBV27; 7 bases map to TRBD1. This CDR3 comprises 15 residues. The ends lost 5 bases at V and 1 base at J; junction bases unmatched: 6. Germline CDR1 is MNHEY and CDR2 is SMNVEV (reference sequence). Here the CDR3 DNA reads TGTGCCAGCAGTCCCGGAACAGGGGGCACAGATACGCAGTATTTT. Protein: CASSPGTGGTDTQYF.

The chain joins TRBV11-3 to TRBJ2-7, with 8 bases matching TRBD1. Germline V gene lookup returns CDR1 SGHNT and CDR2 YENEEA. This CDR3 contains 16 residues. J lost 0 bases, V lost 5 bases, and 9 bases had no gene match. The CDR3: CASSGPRDRSSYEQYF. In DNA form, the CDR3 reads TGTGCCAGCAGCGGCCCAAGGGACAGGAGCTCCTACGAGCAGTACTTC.

The V gene is TRBV5-1, the J gene TRBJ1-4; 8 bases agree with TRBD1. The CDR3 is 14 amino acids. V trimming: 4 bases; J trimming: 4 bases; junction bases outside the gene matches: 3. The germline V gene encodes CDR1 SGHRS and CDR2 YFSETQ. DNA for the CDR3: TGCGCCAGCAGCCAGGACAGGGTTAATGAAAAACTGTTTTTT. Amino acids: CASSQDRVNEKLFF.

Here the CDR3 DNA reads TGTGCCAGCAGCTTGGCGACGTTAGGAGCTAACCAAGAGACCCAGTACTTC. Its translation is CASSLATLGANQETQYF. This chain connects TRBV5-8 to TRBJ2-5, with D unresolved. Germline CDR1 reads SGHTS; CDR2 reads YDEGEE. V lost 0 bases and J 0 bases, leaving 15 bases between the germline ends. The CDR3 runs to 17 residues.

This chain connects TRBV7-8 to TRBJ1-5; TRBD1 is a possible D gene (5 bases). CDR3 size: 16 residues. The germline V gene has CDR1 SGHVS and CDR2 FQNEAQ. Trimming removed 5 bases at V and 4 bases at J, with 18 bases between. The CDR3 protein is CASSLALGEGNQPQHF. The CDR3 DNA follows: TGTGCCAGCAGCCTGGCCCTGGGGGAGGGGAATCAGCCCCAGCATTTT.

The chain joins TRBV29-1 to TRBJ2-5, with D maybe TRBD1 (8 bases). Germline V CDR1 and CDR2: SQVTM, ANQGSEA. Between the trimmed V and J ends, which lost 7 bases and 1 base, there was a span of 13 bases. The CDR3 is 13 amino acids. CDR3 in amino acids: CSGGGTGQETQYF. The CDR3 DNA is TGCAGCGGGGGAGGGACAGGCCAAGAGACCCAGTACTTC.

The gene calls are TRBV19 and TRBJ2-5; TRBD1 matches 8 bases. The CDR3 covers 16 residues. Trimming at V came to 6 bases and at J to 2 bases, leaving 11 bases not matched to a gene. CDR1 LNHDA and CDR2 SQIVND come from the germline V gene (reference sequence). CDR3 sequence reads: CASSPHPGGRQETQYF. The CDR3, as DNA: TGTGCCAGTAGCCCACATCCAGGGGGCCGTCAAGAGACCCAGTACTTC.

This clone turned up a few times. CDR3 bases: TGCGCCAGCAGCCAAGAATGGGGCGGCGGCGGCTACACCTTC. Translating gives CASSQEWGGGGYTF. The chain is built from TRBV4-1 and TRBJ1-2, with D maybe TRBD1 (5 bases). Deletions cut 0 bases from V and 8 bases from J, with 13 bases between. CDR1 and CDR2 from the germline V gene are MGHRA and YSYEKL. The CDR3 is 14 residues long.

J is TRBJ2-3 and V is TRBV7-9, with 7 bases identical to TRBD1. The germline V gene encodes CDR1 SEHNR and CDR2 FQNEAQ (reference sequence). Trimming cost V 2 bases and J 1 base; bases outside gene matches: 9. The CDR3 loop spans 17 amino acids. The CDR3 reads CASSLQPTGLGTDTQYF. In nucleotides, the CDR3 is TGTGCCAGCAGCTTACAGCCGACAGGGTTGGGCACAGATACGCAGTATTTT.

The rearrangement joins TRBV30 to TRBJ2-3, with D unresolved. This CDR3 spans 13 amino acids. V was pared by 3 bases and J by 1 base, with 8 bases between. Germline V gives CDR1 GTSNPN, CDR2 SVGIG (reference sequence). CDR3 loop: CAWRAGGTDTQYF. In DNA, the CDR3 is TGTGCCTGGAGGGCCGGAGGCACAGATACGCAGTATTTT. The complete variable domain, with remaining parts taken from reference TRBV30 and TRBJ2-3, reads SQTIHQWPATLVQPVGSPLSLECTVEGTSNPNLYWYRQAAGRGLQLLFYSVGIGQISSEVPQNLSASRPQDRQFILSSKKLLLSDSGFYLCAWRAGGTDTQYFGPGTRLTVL.

The chain carries TRBV21-1 and TRBJ1-6. TRBV21-1 is a pseudogene. The CDR3 has 15 amino acids. The CDR3 loop is CASSRGAGLCSPLHF. The CDR3, as DNA: TGTGCCAGCAGCCGGGGGGCAGGGTTATGCTCACCCCTCCACTTT.

V gene TRBV5-1 combines with J gene TRBJ1-1; 8 bases match TRBD1. The CDR3 runs 15 residues. V trimming: 4 bases; J trimming: 1 base; junction bases outside the gene matches: 6. CDR1 and CDR2 (germline): SGHRS, YFSETQ. The CDR3 coding sequence is TGCGCCAGCAGCCTACGGACAGGGAGGAACACTGAAGCTTTCTTT. Protein: CASSLRTGRNTEAFF.

This clone was counted a few times. Other DNA variants within this sample encode the same CDR3. This chain uses TRBV7-9 with TRBJ1-1; D is possibly TRBD1 (6 bases). V lost 3 bases and J 1 base, leaving 6 bases between the germline ends. CDR3 size: 13 residues. The germline V gene encodes CDR1 SEHNR and CDR2 FQNEAQ (reference sequence). DNA for the CDR3: TGTGCCAGCAGCTTGGACAGGAACACTGAAGCTTTCTTT. Translated, it gives CASSLDRNTEAFF.

The chain combines TRBV5-1 with TRBJ1-1; D remains ambiguous. CDR1 is SGHRS and CDR2 is YFSETQ in the germline V gene. The length of the CDR3 is 15 residues. Trimming pared 4 bases from V and 0 bases from J, leaving 13 bases between. Here the CDR3 DNA reads TGCGCCAGCAGCCCTACTGTGAGGATGAACACTGAAGCTTTCTTT. This encodes CASSPTVRMNTEAFF.

The DNA for the CDR3 is TGTGCCAGTACCAGGTGGGGGGGCTATGGCTACACCTTC. Translation: CASTRWGGYGYTF. The chain joins TRBV19 to TRBJ1-2, with D maybe TRBD1 (5 bases). Germline V gives CDR1 LNHDA, CDR2 SQIVND (reference sequence). The CDR3 has 13 residues. V was clipped by 7 bases and J by 4 bases, with 13 bases between them.

The rearrangement joins TRBV5-8 to TRBJ1-2; TRBD1 agrees at 12 bases. J gave up 8 bases and V 4 bases, and 12 bases lay outside the gene matches. The CDR3 spans 16 residues. Germline CDR1 reads SGHTS; CDR2 reads YDEGEE. CDR3 residues: CASSEDPGQGAWGYTF. For the CDR3, the DNA is TGTGCCAGCAGCGAGGACCCGGGACAGGGGGCATGGGGCTACACCTTC.

This clone was seen only a few times. The rearrangement links TRBV25-1 to TRBJ2-1, with 7 positions matching TRBD2. The CDR3 has 15 amino acids. V was pared by 2 bases and J by 3 bases, with 4 bases of the junction left unmatched. Germline assignment: CDR1 MGHDK and CDR2 SYGVNS. For the CDR3, the DNA is TGTGCCAGCAGTGAAGGGGGGGTCCGCTACAATGAGCAGTTCTTC. As protein: CASSEGGVRYNEQFF.

The chain joins TRBV10-3 to TRBJ1-5; TRBD1 matches at 9 bases. From germline, CDR1 is ENHRY and CDR2 SYGVKD. After removal of 3 bases from V and 6 bases from J, the junction contained 6 bases not matched to a gene. The CDR3 totals 15 residues. CDR3 DNA sequence: TGTGCCATCAGTGACGGGACAGGGAGGTTTCAGCCCCAGCATTTT. The encoded protein is CAISDGTGRFQPQHF.